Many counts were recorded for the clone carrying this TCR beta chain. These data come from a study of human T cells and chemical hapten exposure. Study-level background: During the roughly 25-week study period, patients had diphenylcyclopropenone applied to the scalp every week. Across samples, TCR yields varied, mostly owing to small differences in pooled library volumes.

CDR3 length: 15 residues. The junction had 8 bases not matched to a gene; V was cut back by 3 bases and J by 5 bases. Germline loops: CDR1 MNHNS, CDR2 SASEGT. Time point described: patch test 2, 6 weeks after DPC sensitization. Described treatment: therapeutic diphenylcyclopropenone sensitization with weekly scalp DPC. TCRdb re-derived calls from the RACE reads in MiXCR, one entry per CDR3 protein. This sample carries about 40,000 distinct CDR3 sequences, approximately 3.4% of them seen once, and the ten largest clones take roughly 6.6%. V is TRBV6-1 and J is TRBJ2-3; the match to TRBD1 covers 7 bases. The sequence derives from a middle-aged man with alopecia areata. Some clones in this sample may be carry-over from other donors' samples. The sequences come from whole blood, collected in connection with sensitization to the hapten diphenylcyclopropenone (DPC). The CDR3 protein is CASSESGQPLDTQYF. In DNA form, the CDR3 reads TGTGCCAGCAGTGAGTCGGGACAGCCATTAGATACGCAGTATTTT.